This T cell receptor (beta chain) was obtained from a study of cytomegalovirus exposure and HLA in healthy donors. Study-wide findings and caveats: Three CMV-associated chains were confirmed in vitro to be specific for CMV antigens. Cytomegalovirus association was listed for roughly 160 TCR beta chains.

Only in-frame clones appear in the TCRdb table, and some are missing; sequencing was by immunoSEQ multiplex PCR. The sample holds about 120,000 clones; roughly 84% are singletons and the top ten take about 2%. As regards this clone: Its antigen is still unknown.

The V gene's germline CDR1 is SNHLY and CDR2 FYNNEI. Trimming took 4 bases from V and 5 from J, leaving 17 bases between them. The CDR3 extends over 16 amino acids. Sequenced material: PBMCs. The source of this sequence is a woman aged 30 to 39 in good health and CMV-seronegative. The V gene is TRBV2, the J gene TRBJ2-2; perhaps TRBD2 as D (6 bases). This chain's CDR3 is CASSGILAVGTGELFF. In nucleotides, the CDR3 is TGTGCCAGCAGTGGTATACTAGCCGTGGGGACCGGGGAGCTGTTTTTT.